The 10 T cell receptor beta chains in this list originate from one sample, sequenced in a study of blood T cell repertoires in COVID-19 (TCRdb year 2020). Library preparation used the immunoSEQ multiplex PCR assay. The clones in this table, taken by TCRdb from immuneACCESS, are in-frame only. Not every clone is retained; where verified, under half of the shortfall comes from an unresolved V gene, and the cause of the rest is unknown. This sample gives about 68,000 clones in total; around 85% of them show up just once. The ten largest clones capture roughly 25% of the sample. The sequenced sample consisted of peripheral blood. These TCRs come from a man in his fifties with acute or convalescent COVID-19.

This clone came up a few times. The chain joins TRBV18 to TRBJ1-6, with 10 bases that match TRBD1. V was clipped by 4 bases and J by 8 bases; unmatched bases: 5. The length of the CDR3 is 15 residues. The germline V gene has CDR1 KGHSH and CDR2 LQKENI. The CDR3 loop is CASSQGTGAYSPLHF. The CDR3 nucleotides are TGTGCCAGCTCACAAGGGACAGGGGCTTATTCACCCCTCCACTTT.

This rearrangement joins TRBV12-5 to TRBJ2-7, with 7 bases matching TRBD1. The CDR3 contains 13 residues. The J segment lost 5 bases and the V segment lost 9 bases, leaving 10 bases of the junction unmatched. Per the germline V gene, CDR1 is LGHNT and CDR2 is FRNRAP. The CDR3 sequence is CARSPDRFDEQYF. Here the CDR3 DNA reads TGTGCTAGATCCCCGGACAGGTTCGACGAGCAGTACTTC. Drawing the rest from reference TRBV12-5 and TRBJ2-7, the complete variable domain is DARVTQTPRHKVTEMGQEVTMRCQPILGHNTVFWYRQTMMQGLELLAYFRNRAPLDDSGMPKDRFSAEMPDATLATLKIQPSEPRDSAVYFCARSPDRFDEQYFGPGTRLTVT.

The chain carries TRBV27 and TRBJ2-4; a possible D gene is TRBD2 (7 bases). This CDR3 region has 15 residues. Trimming removed 5 bases from V and 3 bases from J, with 14 bases in between. Germline assignment: CDR1 MNHEY and CDR2 SMNVEV (reference sequence). CDR3 nucleotide sequence: TGTGCCAGCAGTAAGGGGGGGCCGGGCAAAAACATTCAGTACTTC. Translation gives CASSKGGPGKNIQYF.

The chain uses TRBV27 and TRBJ2-1, with TRBD2 matching over 15 bases. The CDR3 length is 16 residues. Germline V gene data show CDR1 as MNHEY and CDR2 as SMNVEV (reference sequence). The V segment lost 11 bases and the J segment 5 bases; nucleotides outside the gene matches: 10. CDR3 residues: CAWRGTSGGTNNEQFF. The CDR3 DNA reads TGTGCCTGGAGAGGGACTAGCGGGGGGACTAACAATGAGCAGTTCTTC.

This clone was seen a single time. This rearrangement joins TRBV5-1 to TRBJ1-4; 8 bases are a match to TRBD1. Germline CDR1 reads SGHRS; CDR2 reads YFSETQ. The CDR3 sequence is 15 residues long. The V gene end was trimmed by 0 bases and the J gene end by 7 bases; junction bases not matched to a gene: 5. CDR3 sequence (DNA): TGCGCCAGCAGCTTGGAGGACAGGGCCCCTGAAAAACTGTTTTTT. Protein product: CASSLEDRAPEKLFF.

The rearrangement links TRBV7-3 to TRBJ2-2; D gene uncertain. V was shortened by 4 bases and J by 6 bases, with 6 bases between the two germline ends. This CDR3 region has 12 residues. The germline gives CDR1 SGHTA, CDR2 FQGTGA. CDR3 sequence (DNA): TGTGCCAGCAGCTACCCAGCCGGGGAGCTGTTTTTT. Translated: CASSYPAGELFF.

This chain connects TRBV2 to TRBJ2-1; D perhaps matches TRBD1 (5 bases). The ends were cut back, 2 bases at V and 4 bases at J, with 9 bases in the middle. Germline V gene data show CDR1 as SNHLY and CDR2 as FYNNEI. This CDR3 region has 14 residues. CDR3 sequence (DNA): TGTGCCAGCAGTGAAAGTGACAGTTACAATGAGCAGTTCTTC. This gives the protein CASSESDSYNEQFF. Filled out from reference TRBV2 and TRBJ2-1, the complete variable domain reads EPEVTQTPSHQVTQMGQEVILRCVPISNHLYFYWYRQILGQKVEFLVSFYNNEISEKSEIFDDQFSVERPDGSNFTLKIRSTKLEDSAMYFCASSESDSYNEQFFGPGTRLTVL.

This rearrangement joins TRBV11-3 to TRBJ2-2; a possible D gene is TRBD2 (6 bases). The V and J ends lost 5 bases and 6 bases respectively, with 16 bases between them. Germline CDR1 and CDR2: SGHNT and YENEEA. CDR3 size: 15 residues. The DNA of the CDR3 is TGTGCCAGCAGCCGAGGAGGGAGTTTCGCCGGGGAGCTGTTTTTT. This codes for CASSRGGSFAGELFF.

V gene TRBV10-2 combines with J gene TRBJ2-3; no definite D call. CDR3 size: 15 residues. V gave up 5 bases and J gave up 0 bases, with 12 bases separating them. Germline loops: CDR1 WSHSY, CDR2 SAAADI. In DNA form, the CDR3 reads TGCGCCAGCAGTCTCATCGCAACTAGCACAGATACGCAGTATTTT. Amino acids: CASSLIATSTDTQYF.

The V and J genes are TRBV29-1 and TRBJ1-1, with D unclear. The CDR3 covers 11 residues. Trimming removed 2 bases at V and 3 bases at J, with 4 bases between. CDR1 and CDR2 from the germline V gene are SQVTM and ANQGSEA. CDR3 nucleotides: TGCAGCGTTGAACAGTACACTGAAGCTTTCTTT. Translated: CSVEQYTEAFF.